The present entry profiles one T cell receptor beta chain with its context. As yet, its antigen is unknown. A much larger clone lies one base from this, so it may be a read error. Lacking the conserved final phenylalanine or tryptophan, this CDR3 likely reflects a read error. This entry belongs to a study of T cells in Graves' hyperthyroidism and ophthalmopathy. Background on the study: Peripheral blood draws took place at initial diagnosis, ahead of any treatment. Regarding the study as a whole: Blood shared most expanded thyroid clonotypes above 0.001.

Researchers took RNA transcripts and amplified the TCR beta CDR3 regions from them. The HTBI primer set served for first-round RT-PCR of the TCR CDR3. TCRdb called the multiplex PCR reads again in MiXCR, with one record for every CDR3 protein. This sample carries hundreds of thousands of distinct CDR3 sequences, about 35% of them seen once, and the ten largest clones take around 32%. Stable Graves' hyperthyroidism meant no ophthalmopathy progression within 18 months. This TCR came from a middle-aged woman with Graves' hyperthyroidism. The specimen was blood.

CDR3 residues: CASSFDRTDKLFL. CDR3 DNA: TGTGCCAGCAGCTTCGACAGGACCGATAAACTGTTTCTT. The chain combines TRBV7-2 with TRBJ1-4; possible D gene TRBD1, 6 bases. The germline CDR1 and CDR2 sequences are SGHTA and FQGNSA. With 3 bases removed from V and 11 bases from J, the gap between germline ends came to 13 bases. This CDR3 has 13 amino acids.